Below, 17 T cell receptor beta chains from the same sample are listed, as sequenced in a study of response to subunit inactivated influenza vaccine. Each CDR3 protein gets one entry after TCRdb re-called the RT-PCR reads with MiXCR. The table has about 540,000 distinct CDR3 sequences, around 21% seen once; the top ten hold 2.5% to 3%. The sample was also linked to a second study, of T cells expressing NK-cell markers. That study reports: With UMIs, 5'RACE template switching was used to make TCR beta cDNA.

Material: CD4+ T cells sorted from PBMCs, obtained about 12 days after vaccination. These receptors all come from a man aged 50 or older who received an inactivated influenza vaccine.

The chain employs TRBV27 and TRBJ2-6, with D perhaps matching TRBD2 (5 bases). CDR1 MNHEY and CDR2 SMNVEV come from the germline V gene (reference sequence). V lost 6 bases, J lost 4 bases, and 16 bases lay in between. This CDR3 region has 16 residues. The DNA of the CDR3 is TGTGCCAGCAGCCGCGCCGGGAACTTAGGGGCCAACGTCCTGACTTTC. Amino acids: CASSRAGNLGANVLTF.

This chain uses TRBV3-1 with TRBJ2-7; D tentatively reads TRBD1 or TRBD2 (5 bases each). The CDR3 runs 14 residues. Germline assignment: CDR1 LGHDT and CDR2 YNNKEL (reference sequence). Trimming took 4 bases from V and 7 from J, leaving 17 bases between them. The CDR3 DNA follows: TGTGCCAGCAGCCCGCTGGGGGTGGCCTTGGAGCAGTACTTC. Translating gives CASSPLGVALEQYF.

This rearrangement joins TRBV27 to TRBJ2-7; no clear D gene. V was trimmed by 5 bases and J by 4 bases, leaving 21 bases between them. Germline CDR1 is MNHEY and CDR2 is SMNVEV (reference sequence). The CDR3 sequence is 16 residues long. The DNA for the CDR3 is TGTGCCAGCAGTCGGCAGAGCCCTGAGGTGGGATACGAGCAGTACTTC. Translated, it gives CASSRQSPEVGYEQYF.

This clonotype was seen ten or more times. V and J are TRBV20-1 and TRBJ1-1; 9 nucleotides agree with TRBD1. The CDR3 has 16 residues. V shed 0 bases and J 0 bases; nucleotides not matched to a gene: 5. Per the germline V gene, CDR1 is DFQATT and CDR2 is SNEGSKA (reference sequence). CDR3 amino acids: CSARDAGQGMNTEAFF. CDR3 sequence (DNA): TGCAGTGCTAGAGATGCCGGACAGGGGATGAACACTGAAGCTTTCTTT.

The chain carries TRBV2 and TRBJ2-1, with D perhaps matching TRBD1 or TRBD2 (7 bases each). V was shortened by 5 bases and J by 8 bases, with 16 bases between the two germline ends. There are 14 residues in the CDR3. Germline V gene sequence: CDR1 SNHLY, CDR2 FYNNEI. The CDR3 is CASSPTGRADEQFF. CDR3 nucleotide sequence: TGTGCCAGCAGTCCGACAGGGAGGGCCGATGAGCAGTTCTTC.

This chain links TRBV6-2 or TRBV6-3 with TRBJ2-5; 9 bases line up with TRBD2. The CDR3 is 15 amino acids. Unmatched junction bases numbered 7, after V lost 6 bases and J lost 2 bases. Germline lookup yields CDR1 MNHEY and CDR2 SVGEGT. The CDR3 loop reads CASRLDAGGQETQYF. The DNA for the CDR3 is TGTGCCAGCAGATTAGATGCGGGGGGGCAAGAGACCCAGTACTTC.

This clonotype was picked up a small number of times. The gene calls are TRBV5-1 and TRBJ1-1; TRBD1 agrees at 7 bases. The trim removed 4 bases at V and 1 base at J, leaving 7 bases unmatched. The CDR3 extends over 15 amino acids. Looked up from germline, CDR1 is SGHRS and CDR2 is YFSETQ. CDR3: CASSGWTGPNTEAFF. DNA for the CDR3: TGCGCCAGCAGCGGATGGACAGGCCCGAACACTGAAGCTTTCTTT.

This clonotype occurred many times. The chain uses TRBV5-1 and TRBJ2-7, with D unresolved. The germline CDR1 and CDR2 sequences are SGHRS and YFSETQ. The CDR3 has 14 residues. The germline V and J ends were trimmed by 1 base and 0 bases, with 8 bases remaining between them. DNA of the CDR3: TGCGCCAGCAGCTTGACACGAGACTCCTACGAGCAGTACTTC. As protein: CASSLTRDSYEQYF. Full variable domain (missing parts from reference TRBV5-1 and TRBJ2-7): KAGVTQTPRYLIKTRGQQVTLSCSPISGHRSVSWYQQTPGQGLQFLFEYFSETQRNKGNFPGRFSGRQFSNSRSEMNVSTLELGDSALYLCASSLTRDSYEQYFGPGTRLTVT.

The rearrangement joins TRBV20-1 to TRBJ2-7; 7 nucleotides match TRBD1. The CDR3 runs 15 residues. J lost 1 base, V lost 6 bases, and 12 bases had no gene match. Looked up from germline, CDR1 is DFQATT and CDR2 is SNEGSKA (reference sequence). This chain's CDR3 is CSAHAGQVASYEQYF. DNA of the CDR3: TGCAGTGCACACGCAGGACAGGTCGCGTCCTACGAGCAGTACTTC.

This clonotype was seen once. The chain employs TRBV29-1 and TRBJ1-1; D ambiguous. Trimming took 7 bases from V and 3 from J, leaving 12 bases between them. This CDR3 spans 12 amino acids. The V gene's germline CDR1 is SQVTM and CDR2 ANQGSEA. CDR3 loop: CSGNSGDTEAFF. As DNA, the CDR3 is TGCAGCGGAAACAGTGGGGACACTGAAGCTTTCTTT.

This clonotype was seen only a few times. The chain carries TRBV9 and TRBJ2-2; maybe TRBD2 (7 bases). With 4 bases removed from V and 7 bases from J, the gap between germline ends came to 14 bases. This CDR3 has 14 residues. CDR1 and CDR2 from the germline V gene are SGDLS and YYNGEE. The CDR3 DNA sequence: TGTGCCAGCAGCCCCAGCGGGACACACGGGGAGCTGTTTTTT. Amino acids: CASSPSGTHGELFF.

This clonotype came up once. The rearrangement uses TRBV4-2 and TRBJ1-4; TRBD1 matches at 7 bases. Germline V lookup: CDR1 LGHNA, CDR2 YNFKEQ. There are 17 residues in the CDR3. V was clipped by 1 base and J by 8 bases; unmatched bases: 13. In nucleotides, the CDR3 is TGTGCCAGCAGCCAAGCTATTGTTCCGCAGGGGGGCGAAAAACTGTTTTTT. It codes for CASSQAIVPQGGEKLFF.

The rearrangement joins TRBV11-2 to TRBJ1-2, with unresolved D. V lost 5 bases and J lost 8, with 15 bases in between. This CDR3 spans 13 amino acids. Germline values: CDR1 SGHAT, CDR2 FQNNGV. The CDR3 region is CASSPDLQRGYTF. Written as DNA, the CDR3 is TGTGCCAGCAGCCCGGACCTCCAACGGGGCTACACCTTC.

Concerning this clonotype: A junction boundary mismatches the germline segment, possibly from a read error. The chain combines TRBV29-1 with TRBJ2-3; D is perhaps TRBD1 or TRBD2 (6 bases each). CDR1 is SQVTM and CDR2 is ANQGSEA in the germline V gene. This CDR3 is built from 12 residues. The CDR3 coding sequence is TGCAGCGTTGAAGGGGGGGCAGATACGCGGTATTTT. This gives the protein CSVEGGADTRYF.

Comments on this clonotype: A read error may account for a junction end that differs from germline. The V call is TRBV7-8, the J call TRBJ2-5, with a tentative D call TRBD1 (5 bases). Per germline, CDR1 SGHVS and CDR2 FQNEAQ. The CDR3 has 15 amino acids. CDR3 sequence: CASSLTTGWKESQYF. CDR3 bases: TGTGCCAGCAGCTTAACTACAGGATGGAAAGAGTCCCAGTACTTC.

This clonotype has a handful of counts. The rearrangement uses TRBV7-9 and TRBJ2-4; the D is unclear. The germline V and J ends were trimmed by 0 bases and 8 bases, with 8 bases remaining between them. The CDR3 totals 13 residues. Per the germline V gene, CDR1 is SEHNR and CDR2 is FQNEAQ (reference sequence). The CDR3: CASSLASRDIQYF. The CDR3 bases are TGTGCCAGCAGCTTAGCCTCAAGGGACATTCAGTACTTC.

The V gene is TRBV7-9, the J gene TRBJ1-2; 7 bases line up with TRBD1. V lost 4 bases, J lost 8 bases, and 7 bases stayed unmatched. This CDR3 region has 13 residues. CDR1 is SEHNR, CDR2 FQNEAQ, per germline (reference sequence). CDR3 residues: CASSSCRGTGYTF. CDR3 coding DNA: TGTGCCAGCAGCTCCTGCAGGGGGACCGGCTACACCTTC.